A selection of T cell receptor beta chains follows, all from one sample in a study of regulatory T cells in long-lasting Graves disease. TCRdb reprocessed the multiplex PCR reads with MiXCR, giving one entry per CDR3 protein. The sample consists of roughly 610,000 distinct CDR3 sequences, about 16% of them appearing once. This sample also appeared in a second study, on T cells in Graves' hyperthyroidism and ophthalmopathy.

Sequences were derived from peripheral blood mononuclear cells (PBMCs), sampled at new diagnosis, from a patient treated with antithyroid drugs. The receptors stem from a man aged 18 to 30 with Graves disease. CDR3s include the opening cysteine and the closing phenylalanine or tryptophan. Each record gives: J gene, D gene, clone size, CDR3 length, V gene, CDR3 DNA, CDR3 protein. A D gene is named only where the DNA matches it firmly. Some rows mark clone size as missing; the rest say once, few, many or name a class of expanded clone.

j_gene: TRBJ1-2
d_gene: -
abundance: -
len: 16
v_gene: TRBV5-6
CDR3nt: TGTGCCAGCAGCTTGGTTCCCGGGACCCCCGGGTATGGCTACACCTTC
CDR3aa: CASSLVPGTPGYGYTF

j_gene: TRBJ2-7
d_gene: TRBD2
abundance: many
len: 15
v_gene: TRBV10-3
CDR3nt: TGTGCCATCAGTGGTAGCGGGAGTTCAACCTACGAGCAGTACTTC
CDR3aa: CAISGSGSSTYEQYF

j_gene: TRBJ1-5
d_gene: -
abundance: -
len: 13
v_gene: TRBV13
CDR3nt: TGTGCCAGCAGCATGGGGGGGCCGCAGCCCCAGCATTTT
CDR3aa: CASSMGGPQPQHF

j_gene: TRBJ1-2
d_gene: -
abundance: -
len: 13
v_gene: TRBV30
CDR3nt: TGTGCCTGGAGTGTACAAGGGACCCGTGGCTACACCTTC
CDR3aa: CAWSVQGTRGYTF

j_gene: TRBJ2-7
d_gene: -
abundance: -
len: 16
v_gene: TRBV20-1
CDR3nt: TGCAGTGCTAGAGACGAAGTTGGCGGGCCCTTCCACGAGCAGTACTTC
CDR3aa: CSARDEVGGPFHEQYF

j_gene: TRBJ2-1
d_gene: -
abundance: -
len: 13
v_gene: TRBV6-1
CDR3nt: TGTGCCAGCAGTGCCAGGGGCGTATATGAGCAGTTCTTC
CDR3aa: CASSARGVYEQFF

j_gene: TRBJ2-7
d_gene: TRBD2
abundance: many
len: 13
v_gene: TRBV18
CDR3nt: TGTGCCAGCTCACCGGCGGGGGGAGACGAGCAGTACTTC
CDR3aa: CASSPAGGDEQYF

j_gene: TRBJ1-6
d_gene: -
abundance: many
len: 15
v_gene: TRBV12-3/TRBV12-4
CDR3nt: TGTGCCAGCAGTTTAGGTTCGGGAAATAATTCACCCCTCCACTTT
CDR3aa: CASSLGSGNNSPLHF

j_gene: TRBJ2-1
d_gene: TRBD2
abundance: -
len: 15
v_gene: TRBV6-1
CDR3nt: TGTGCGTCCATCTGGGGAGGGCCCTCATACAATGAGCAGTTCTTC
CDR3aa: CASIWGGPSYNEQFF

j_gene: TRBJ2-1
d_gene: TRBD2
abundance: -
len: 14
v_gene: TRBV20-1
CDR3nt: TGCAGTGCGATTAGCGGGGCGGCCTACAATGAGCAGTTCTTC
CDR3aa: CSAISGAAYNEQFF

j_gene: TRBJ2-1
d_gene: TRBD1
abundance: -
len: 18
v_gene: TRBV12-5
CDR3nt: TGTGCTAGTGGTTTGGTCATCTTAGGGGGACAGGGTAAACATGAGCAGTTCTTC
CDR3aa: CASGLVILGGQGKHEQFF

j_gene: TRBJ2-1
d_gene: -
abundance: few
len: 17
v_gene: TRBV7-9
CDR3nt: TGTGCCAGCAGCTCTTCCCGACAGGGAGGGATCTACAATGAGCAGTTCTTC
CDR3aa: CASSSSRQGGIYNEQFF

j_gene: TRBJ2-1
d_gene: TRBD2
abundance: few
len: 15
v_gene: TRBV27
CDR3nt: TGTGCCAGCACCCCTAGCGGGGGGCTTTCTAATGAGCAGTTCTTC
CDR3aa: CASTPSGGLSNEQFF

j_gene: TRBJ1-1
d_gene: -
abundance: few
len: 12
v_gene: TRBV7-9
CDR3nt: TGTGCCAGCAGACAAATGGGAACTGAAGCTTTCTTT
CDR3aa: CASRQMGTEAFF

j_gene: TRBJ1-1
d_gene: -
abundance: -
len: 15
v_gene: TRBV11-2
CDR3nt: TGTGCCAGCAGCTTAGAAGCGGCCAGGAACACTGAAGCTTTCTTT
CDR3aa: CASSLEAARNTEAFF

j_gene: TRBJ1-4
d_gene: TRBD1
abundance: few
len: 14
v_gene: TRBV20-1
CDR3nt: TGCAGTGCTAGGGGGGTGGGGACAGGGGGCTTCGGGCTTTTT
CDR3aa: CSARGVGTGGFGLF

j_gene: TRBJ1-2
d_gene: TRBD1
abundance: -
len: 14
v_gene: TRBV27
CDR3nt: TGTGCCAGCAGCTTTAAAGACAGGGGATTTGGCTACACCTTC
CDR3aa: CASSFKDRGFGYTF

j_gene: TRBJ2-7
d_gene: TRBD1
abundance: few
len: 13
v_gene: TRBV9
CDR3nt: TGTGCCAGCAGCGCCGGGACAGCTAGGGAGCAGTACTTC
CDR3aa: CASSAGTAREQYF

j_gene: TRBJ2-3
d_gene: -
abundance: -
len: 14
v_gene: TRBV29-1
CDR3nt: TGCAGCGTTGGGCTAGGTGTAGGGGCAGATACGCAGTATTTT
CDR3aa: CSVGLGVGADTQYF

j_gene: TRBJ2-7
d_gene: -
abundance: few
len: 12
v_gene: TRBV20-1
CDR3nt: TGCAGTGCTAGTAGGCAAGACTACGAGCAGTACTTC
CDR3aa: CSASRQDYEQYF

j_gene: TRBJ1-5
d_gene: -
abundance: many
len: 15
v_gene: TRBV6-1
CDR3nt: TGTGCCAGCAGTGTACGACAGGATAGCAATCAGCCCCAGCATTTT
CDR3aa: CASSVRQDSNQPQHF

j_gene: TRBJ1-3
d_gene: -
abundance: -
len: 14
v_gene: TRBV28
CDR3nt: TGTGCCAGCGTGCAGTCCGCCTCTGGAAACACCATATATTTT
CDR3aa: CASVQSASGNTIYF

j_gene: TRBJ1-1
d_gene: -
abundance: many
len: 13
v_gene: TRBV11-2
CDR3nt: TGTGCCAGCAGCTTAATTTTTGGGGGCGAAGCTTTCTTT
CDR3aa: CASSLIFGGEAFF